This T cell receptor beta chain was recorded in a study of spatial heterogeneity in lung cancer. Study results and caveats: Counts that tracked tumor mutation counts were those of expanded intratumoral alpha and beta TCRs. Coverage of tumor T cells, an estimated figure, was 5.5% to 8.5% for alpha and about 13% for beta chains.

V was pared by 2 bases and J by 1 base, with 5 bases between. CDR1 and CDR2 from the germline V gene are DFQATT and SNEGSKA (reference sequence). The CDR3 is 13 residues long. TCRdb reanalysed the 5' RACE reads using MiXCR and keeps one entry per CDR3 protein. In the table there are 100,000 to 110,000 distinct CDR3 sequences, 4.4% of which are singletons. Time point given: sample taken at primary tumor resection. About this clonotype: Its target is unknown.

Sequencing used lung tumor tissue, obtained at surgery. The sequence derives from a male donor with early-stage non-small cell lung cancer. J is TRBJ2-2 and V is TRBV20-1; D unclear. Written as DNA, the CDR3 is TGCAGTGCTAGAATCAGGAACACCGGGGAGCTGTTTTTT. The encoded protein is CSARIRNTGELFF.